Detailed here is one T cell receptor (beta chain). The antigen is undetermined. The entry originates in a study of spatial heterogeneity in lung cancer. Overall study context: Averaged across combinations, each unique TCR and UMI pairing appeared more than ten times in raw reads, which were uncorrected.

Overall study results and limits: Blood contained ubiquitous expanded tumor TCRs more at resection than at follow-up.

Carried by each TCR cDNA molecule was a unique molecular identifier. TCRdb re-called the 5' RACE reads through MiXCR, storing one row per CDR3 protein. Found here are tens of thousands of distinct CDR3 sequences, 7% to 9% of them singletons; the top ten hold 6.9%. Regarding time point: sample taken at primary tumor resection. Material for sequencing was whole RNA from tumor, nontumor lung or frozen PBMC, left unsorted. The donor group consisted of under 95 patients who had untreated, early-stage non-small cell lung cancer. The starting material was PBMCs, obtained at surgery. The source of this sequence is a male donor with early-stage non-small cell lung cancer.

This CDR3 reads CASSPDGRTTEAFF. The CDR3, as DNA: TGTGCCAGCAGCCCGGACGGAAGAACAACTGAAGCTTTCTTT. The chain recombines TRBV9 with TRBJ1-1; no clear D. CDR1 is SGDLS and CDR2 is YYNGEE in the germline V gene. CDR3 length: 14 amino acids. V was cut by 4 bases and J by 5 bases, with 15 bases left in between. The full variable domain, rest sourced from reference TRBV9 and TRBJ1-1, is DSGVTQTPKHLITATGQRVTLRCSPRSGDLSVYWYQQSLDQGLQFLIQYYNGEERAKGNILERFSAQQFPDLHSELNLSSLELGDSALYFCASSPDGRTTEAFFGQGTRLTVV.